The 9 T cell receptor beta chains presented below share a single source sample, sequenced in a study of Graves' ophthalmopathy and Graves' hyperthyroidism. Using RNA transcripts, the TCR beta CDR3 regions were amplified. The library came from an HTBI-primed first-round RT-PCR and a second-round multiplex PCR. TCRdb used MiXCR to reprocess the multiplex PCR reads, holding one entry per CDR3 protein. The data contain 450,000 to 600,000 distinct CDR3 sequences, roughly 39% of them singletons. Sequencing input: peripheral blood or thyroid tissue (not recorded which). Receptors originate from an adult man with Graves' hyperthyroidism.

The gene calls are TRBV20-1 and TRBJ2-5; 10 bases match TRBD1. The CDR3 is 14 amino acids. Germline CDR1 is DFQATT and CDR2 is SNEGSKA (reference sequence). The ends lost 3 bases at V and 4 bases at J; junction bases unmatched: 5. The CDR3: CSARGTGDLETQYF. DNA for the CDR3: TGCAGTGCTAGGGGGACAGGGGATTTAGAGACCCAGTACTTC.

This clonotype was counted between two and nine times. This CDR3 is CSALLAGGTYEQYF. In DNA, the CDR3 is TGCAGTGCCCTTCTAGCGGGGGGAACCTACGAGCAGTACTTC. The rearrangement uses TRBV20-1 and TRBJ2-7; the match to TRBD2 covers 11 bases. The germline V gene has CDR1 DFQATT and CDR2 SNEGSKA (reference sequence). CDR3 length: 14 amino acids. Losses at the gene ends were 6 bases for V and 2 bases for J; bases not matched to a gene: 6.

There are many counts of this clonotype. The chain joins TRBV5-1 to TRBJ1-1; 7 bases map to TRBD1. CDR1 and CDR2 from the germline V gene are SGHRS and YFSETQ. V dropped 1 base and J dropped 1; count of bases not matched to a gene: 4. CDR3 length: 15 residues. The DNA of the CDR3 is TGCGCCAGCAGCTTGTTCGGGACAGCGAACACTGAAGCTTTCTTT. It codes for CASSLFGTANTEAFF.

This clonotype was detected ten times or more. The chain has TRBV2 and TRBJ1-6; D is unresolved. The CDR3 consists of 17 residues. Germline CDR1 SNHLY, CDR2 FYNNEI. Trimming removed 8 bases from V and 0 bases from J, with 17 bases in between. The CDR3 nucleotides are TGTGCCAGCGGGAGGACGGACCCGACCTCCTATAATTCACCCCTCCACTTT. It specifies CASGRTDPTSYNSPLHF.

This clonotype came up once. This chain joins TRBV14 and TRBJ2-2, with D maybe TRBD2 (6 bases). The CDR3 has 13 amino acids. Trimming removed 8 bases from V and 3 bases from J, with 10 bases in between. Per the germline V gene, CDR1 is SGHDN and CDR2 is FVKESK. CDR3 sequence: CASREYDTGELFF. The CDR3 DNA reads TGTGCCAGCCGGGAGTACGACACCGGGGAGCTGTTTTTT.

The rearrangement uses TRBV7-2 and TRBJ2-5; 11 bases are shared with TRBD1. The germline gives CDR1 SGHTA, CDR2 FQGNSA. Trimming cost V 4 bases and J 4 bases; bases outside gene matches: 5. This CDR3 region has 15 residues. The CDR3 DNA reads as TGTGCCAGCAGCTGGGGACAGGGGGTAGGAGAGACCCAGTACTTC. It specifies CASSWGQGVGETQYF.

At least ten counts were recorded for this clonotype. This chain joins TRBV10-2 and TRBJ2-5, with TRBD1 matching over 8 bases. The CDR3 runs 16 residues. The ends lost 0 bases at V and 5 bases at J; junction bases unmatched: 8. Germline V CDR1 and CDR2: WSHSY, SAAADI. The CDR3 DNA is TGCGCCAGCAGTGAGTCCGGCAGGGGGCTAACGGAGACCCAGTACTTC. Translation gives CASSESGRGLTETQYF.

Note on this clonotype: This may stem from a read error, because a much larger clone lies one nucleotide away. The gene calls are TRBV7-9 and TRBJ2-5, with D perhaps TRBD2 (6 bases). The CDR3 is 14 residues long. Trimming took 4 bases from V and 0 from J, leaving 9 bases between them. Germline values: CDR1 SEHNR, CDR2 FQNEAQ (reference sequence). CDR3 nucleotides: TGTGCCAGCAGCTCCGGACTAAACCAAGAGACCCAGTACTTC. This encodes CASSSGLNQETQYF.

This sequence joins TRBV9 and TRBJ1-1, with 8 bases fitting TRBD1. J was trimmed by 10 bases and V by 0 bases; bases with no gene match: 8. CDR3 length equals 14 residues. From germline, CDR1 is SGDLS and CDR2 YYNGEE. The CDR3 here is CASSVAVGTGGAFF. The CDR3 coding sequence is TGTGCCAGCAGCGTAGCTGTCGGGACAGGTGGAGCTTTCTTT.